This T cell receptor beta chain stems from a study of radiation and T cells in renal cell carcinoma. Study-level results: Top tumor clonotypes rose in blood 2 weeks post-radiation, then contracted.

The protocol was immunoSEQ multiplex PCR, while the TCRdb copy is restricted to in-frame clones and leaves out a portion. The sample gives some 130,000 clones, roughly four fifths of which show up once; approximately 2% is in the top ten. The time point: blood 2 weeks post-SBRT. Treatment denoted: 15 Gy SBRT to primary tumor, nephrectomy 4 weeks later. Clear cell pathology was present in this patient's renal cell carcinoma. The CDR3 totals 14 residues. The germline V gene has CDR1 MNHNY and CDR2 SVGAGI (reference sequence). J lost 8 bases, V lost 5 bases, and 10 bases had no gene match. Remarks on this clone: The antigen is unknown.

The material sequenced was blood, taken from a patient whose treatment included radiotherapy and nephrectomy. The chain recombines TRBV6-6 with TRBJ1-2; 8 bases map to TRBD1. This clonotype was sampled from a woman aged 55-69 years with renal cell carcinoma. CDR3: CASSPDGQGWGYTF. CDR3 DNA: TGTGCCAGCAGTCCGGACGGACAGGGCTGGGGCTACACCTTC.